Listed below are T cell receptor beta chains from one sample, sequenced in a study of T cells in Graves' hyperthyroidism and ophthalmopathy. TCRdb re-called the multiplex PCR reads through MiXCR, storing one row per CDR3 protein. The sample gives about 360,000 distinct CDR3 sequences, 13% of which show up once; around a tenth is in the top ten. What was sequenced was blood. These receptors all stem from a woman aged 18-29 years with Graves' hyperthyroidism. CDR3s include the opening cysteine and the closing phenylalanine or tryptophan. The order of the fields is clone size, V gene, J gene, D gene, CDR3 protein, CDR3 DNA. The D gene is left open where the match is weak. Part of the rows lack a size; the others show once, few, many or a class for expanded clones.

>few|TRBV4-2|TRBJ1-3|NA
CASSQEELDSGNTIYF
TGTGCCAGCAGCCAAGAAGAACTTGACTCTGGAAACACCATATATTTT
>many|TRBV10-3|TRBJ1-5|TRBD1
CAISEDRVGQPQHF
TGTGCCATCAGCGAGGACAGGGTCGGTCAGCCCCAGCATTTT
>NA|TRBV28|TRBJ1-1|TRBD1
CASSTYRGTGTEAFF
TGTGCCAGCAGTACCTACAGGGGGACGGGCACTGAAGCTTTCTTT
>many|TRBV6-1|TRBJ1-1|TRBD1
CASSFTGGTEAFF
TGTGCCAGCAGTTTCACAGGGGGCACTGAAGCTTTCTTT
>NA|TRBV7-2|TRBJ2-2|TRBD2
CASSRLAGASGELFF
TGTGCCAGCAGCCGCCTAGCGGGAGCTAGCGGGGAGCTGTTTTTT
>NA|TRBV12-3/TRBV12-4|TRBJ2-2|NA
CASREGGTGELFF
TGTGCCAGCAGAGAAGGGGGCACCGGGGAGCTGTTTTTT
>few|TRBV4-3|TRBJ1-5|NA
CASSQGVHDSNQPQHF
TGCGCCAGCAGCCAAGGGGTCCACGATAGCAATCAGCCCCAGCATTTT
>few|TRBV20-1|TRBJ2-7|NA
CSAIPGGYYEQYF
TGCAGTGCCATCCCCGGCGGCTACTACGAGCAGTACTTC
>many|TRBV10-3|TRBJ2-3|NA
CAISYDPKWADTQYF
TGTGCCATCAGTTACGACCCCAAATGGGCAGATACGCAGTATTTT
>few|TRBV25-1|TRBJ2-7|NA
CASSDGGEYGQYF
TGTGCCAGCAGTGATGGAGGAGAGTACGGGCAGTACTTC
>many|TRBV6-5|TRBJ1-2|NA
CASSYSGGGTVPHGYTF
TGTGCCAGCAGTTACTCGGGGGGGGGGACCGTCCCCCATGGCTACACCTTC
>few|TRBV7-2|TRBJ1-1|NA
CASSLASGLGSEAFF
TGTGCCAGCAGCTTAGCGTCAGGGTTGGGCTCTGAAGCTTTCTTT
>many|TRBV4-1|TRBJ2-3|NA
CASSHRSGSDTQYF
TGCGCCAGCAGCCATCGGAGCGGTTCAGATACGCAGTATTTT
>many|TRBV7-8|TRBJ1-1|NA
CASSVGGGATEAFF
TGTGCCAGCAGCGTAGGGGGGGGGGCCACTGAAGCTTTCTTT
>few|TRBV29-1|TRBJ2-2|NA
CSVDQGANTGELFF
TGCAGCGTTGACCAGGGTGCTAACACCGGGGAGCTGTTTTTT
>NA|TRBV19|TRBJ2-1|TRBD2
CASGGGVAGANEQFF
TGTGCCAGCGGAGGCGGGGTAGCGGGAGCCAATGAGCAGTTCTTC
>NA|TRBV6-1|TRBJ2-5|TRBD2
CASTSGGAGRETQYF
TGTGCCAGTACTAGCGGGGGGGCCGGGAGAGAGACCCAGTACTTC
>NA|TRBV28|TRBJ2-5|TRBD2
CASRSGTSAQETQYF
TGTGCCAGCAGATCCGGGACTAGCGCCCAAGAGACCCAGTACTTC
>many|TRBV2|TRBJ1-1|NA
CASSEAGAGGTEAFF
TGTGCCAGCAGTGAAGCGGGGGCCGGGGGGACTGAAGCTTTCTTT
>many|TRBV7-9|TRBJ2-7|TRBD2
CASVRSGGSYEQYF
TGTGCCAGCGTCCGGAGCGGGGGATCCTACGAGCAGTACTTC
>many|TRBV27|TRBJ2-6|NA
CASSLRAWEANVLTF
TGTGCCAGCAGTTTGAGGGCCTGGGAGGCCAACGTCCTGACTTTC
>many|TRBV6-2/TRBV6-3|TRBJ2-3|TRBD2
CASSWSSGNWRNTDTQYF
TGTGCCAGCAGTTGGAGTAGCGGGAATTGGAGGAACACAGATACGCAGTATTTT
>few|TRBV6-4|TRBJ2-2|TRBD2
CASSSAGGPSGELFF
TGTGCCAGCAGTTCCGCGGGGGGGCCATCCGGGGAGCTGTTTTTT
>many|TRBV27|TRBJ2-7|NA
CASSGHSTTYEQYF
TGTGCCAGCAGTGGCCACAGCACCACCTACGAGCAGTACTTC
>many|TRBV3-1|TRBJ1-1|NA
CASSQDMTPKQLAFF
TGTGCCAGCAGCCAAGATATGACACCCAAGCAACTAGCTTTCTTT
>NA|TRBV27|TRBJ2-1|TRBD2
CASSLERTGRAGYNEQFF
TGTGCCAGCAGTTTAGAGAGGACTGGGAGGGCCGGGTACAATGAGCAGTTCTTC
>many|TRBV28|TRBJ1-1|NA
CASSFWGWDLNTEAFF
TGTGCCAGCAGTTTCTGGGGGTGGGACCTTAACACTGAAGCTTTCTTT
>many|TRBV12-3/TRBV12-4|TRBJ1-5|NA
CASSFGVINQPQHF
TGTGCCAGCAGTTTTGGGGTGATCAATCAGCCCCAGCATTTT
>many|TRBV7-2|TRBJ2-1|NA
CASSPRGTTYNEQFF
TGTGCCAGCAGCCCCCGGGGTACTACCTACAATGAGCAGTTCTTC
>NA|TRBV4-1|TRBJ2-1|NA
CASSQDAPTATDNEQFF
TGTGCCAGCAGCCAAGATGCCCCGACAGCAACAGATAATGAGCAGTTCTTC
>many|TRBV20-1|TRBJ2-3|NA
CSARDWSADTQYF
TGCAGTGCTAGAGATTGGTCTGCAGATACGCAGTATTTT
>many|TRBV5-6|TRBJ1-1|NA
CASSLAGKALWRDTEAFF
TGTGCCAGCAGCTTGGCCGGGAAGGCTCTGTGGAGGGACACTGAAGCTTTCTTT
>many|TRBV28|TRBJ1-5|NA
CASSLTDSSNQPQHF
TGTGCCAGCAGTTTAACCGACAGTAGCAATCAGCCCCAGCATTTT
>few|TRBV6-1|TRBJ1-6|NA
CASSEMQGRINNSPLHF
TGTGCCAGCAGTGAAATGCAGGGACGGATAAATAATTCACCCCTCCACTTT
>many|TRBV18|TRBJ1-2|NA
CASSPSSTYGYTF
TGTGCCAGCTCACCAAGCTCCACCTATGGCTACACCTTC
>NA|TRBV7-2|TRBJ1-5|TRBD1
CASSFVRGQGVSSQPQHF
TGTGCCAGCAGCTTTGTTAGGGGACAGGGTGTTAGTAGTCAGCCCCAGCATTTT
>NA|TRBV5-6|TRBJ2-1|NA
CASNRPGEQFF
TGTGCCAGCAACCGGCCCGGTGAGCAGTTCTTC
>many|TRBV6-2/TRBV6-3|TRBJ2-5|NA
CASRGTAGRETQYF
TGTGCCAGCCGGGGGACAGCCGGGAGGGAGACCCAGTACTTC
>many|TRBV20-1|TRBJ1-2|NA
CSASGQSYGYTF
TGCAGTGCTAGTGGGCAGTCCTATGGCTACACCTTC
>few|TRBV7-9|TRBJ1-5|NA
CASSLSSQPQHF
TGTGCCAGCAGCTTATCCAGTCAGCCCCAGCATTTT
>many|TRBV9|TRBJ1-3|NA
CASSVELQGYGNTIYF
TGTGCCAGCAGCGTAGAACTTCAGGGTTACGGAAACACCATATATTTT
>many|TRBV5-1|TRBJ2-7|NA
CASSWTRGAEQYF
TGCGCCAGCAGCTGGACAAGAGGGGCCGAGCAGTACTTC
>many|TRBV6-2/TRBV6-3|TRBJ2-7|NA
CASSYVGSHEQYF
TGTGCCAGCAGTTACGTCGGGAGCCACGAGCAGTACTTC
>many|TRBV18|TRBJ1-5|NA
CASSPGVFERPQHF
TGTGCCAGCTCACCCGGAGTTTTTGAGCGGCCCCAGCATTTT
>many|TRBV9|TRBJ2-3|TRBD1
CASSRTGSFTDTQYF
TGTGCCAGCAGCAGGACAGGAAGCTTCACAGATACGCAGTATTTT
>few|TRBV6-1|TRBJ2-3|NA
CASAPVGDTQYF
TGTGCCAGCGCCCCGGTTGGGGATACGCAGTATTTT